This entry concerns a single T cell receptor (beta chain). Its antigen is as yet unknown. This sample was included in a study of T cell responses to AZD1222 COVID-19 vaccine. Notes on the study in general: Nearly half of spike-specific TCRs reportedly target unmutated variant regions. Only after the peak T cell response were repertoires sampled. Spike-specific TCR depth and breadth grew after two AZD1222 doses.

V was clipped by 1 base and J by 6 bases; unmatched bases: 6. Germline V gives CDR1 LGHNT, CDR2 FRNRAP. The CDR3 covers 15 residues. Clones were sequenced by immunoSEQ multiplex PCR, and TCRdb holds only the in-frame ones, with some missing. This table has some 150,000 clones, roughly 91% appearing once. This clonotype originated in an adult in good health. This material consisted of peripheral blood, taken on day 0 of AZD1222 vaccination. The chain combines TRBV12-5 with TRBJ1-3; 7 nucleotides match TRBD1. CDR3 sequence reads: CASGLDRQGVNTIYF. The DNA of the CDR3 is TGTGCTAGTGGTTTGGACCGACAGGGTGTAAACACCATATATTTT.